This T cell receptor (beta chain) was identified in a study of T cells in Graves' hyperthyroidism and ophthalmopathy. Study results and caveats: Ophthalmopathy was told apart from stable hyperthyroidism by a 13 V-J model. Among thyroid clonotypes expanded above 0.001, most also appeared in blood.

At least ten counts were recorded for this clonotype. Its specificity is unknown. Template material for amplifying TCR beta CDR3 regions consisted of RNA transcripts. First-round RT-PCR with HTBI primers amplified the TCR CDR3 region. MiXCR, run by TCRdb on the multiplex PCR reads, gives a single entry per CDR3 protein. Among hundreds of thousands of distinct CDR3 sequences listed, roughly 13% were seen once. Clinical symptoms, serum thyroxine and TRAb, thyroid ultrasound and orbital computed tomography were used for the diagnoses. From more than 9 ml of fresh peripheral blood, PBMCs were isolated. This receptor was taken from a woman in her thirties or forties with Graves' ophthalmopathy. The sample was blood.

CDR3 in amino acids: CASSLAGGAEEKLFF. For the CDR3, the DNA is TGTGCCAGCAGCTTAGCGGGGGGGGCAGAGGAAAAACTGTTTTTT. The V gene is TRBV7-2, the J gene TRBJ1-4, with D perhaps TRBD1 (6 bases). Per the germline V gene, CDR1 is SGHTA and CDR2 is FQGNSA. The CDR3 extends over 15 amino acids. V lost 0 bases, J lost 8 bases, and 13 bases lay in between.